This TCR beta chain was recovered during a study of blood T cell repertoires in COVID-19. Germline assignment: CDR1 SGDLS and CDR2 YYNGEE. V gave up 8 bases and J gave up 5 bases; unmatched junction bases: 4. The CDR3 covers 13 residues. Libraries were prepared by immunoSEQ multiplex PCR; TCRdb keeps only in-frame clonotypes and omits some of them. The sample records about 46,000 clones, 87% being singletons. Sequenced input: peripheral blood. This sequence originates from a human donor in a cohort sampled during active COVID-19. This chain joins TRBV9 and TRBJ1-6; 7 nucleotides agree with TRBD1. This CDR3 reads CASSGTDNSPLHF. The CDR3 DNA sequence: TGTGCCAGTTCCGGGACAGATAATTCACCCCTCCACTTT.